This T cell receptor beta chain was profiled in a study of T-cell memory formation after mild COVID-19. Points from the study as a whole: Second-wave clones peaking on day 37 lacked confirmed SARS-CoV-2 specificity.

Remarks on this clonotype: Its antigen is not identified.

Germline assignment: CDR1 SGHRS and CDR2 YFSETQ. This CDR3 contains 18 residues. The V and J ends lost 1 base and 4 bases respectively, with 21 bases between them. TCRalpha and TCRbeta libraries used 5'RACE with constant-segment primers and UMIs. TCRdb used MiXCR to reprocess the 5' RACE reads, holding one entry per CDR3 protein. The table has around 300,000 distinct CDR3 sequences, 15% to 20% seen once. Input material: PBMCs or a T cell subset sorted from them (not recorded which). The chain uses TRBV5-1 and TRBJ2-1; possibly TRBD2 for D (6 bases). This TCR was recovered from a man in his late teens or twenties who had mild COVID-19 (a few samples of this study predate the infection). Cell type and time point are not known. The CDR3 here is CASSLRGVGGVGYNEQFF. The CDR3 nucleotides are TGCGCCAGCAGCTTGCGGGGAGTAGGAGGGGTGGGATACAATGAGCAGTTCTTC.